Sequencing of this T cell receptor beta chain was carried out in a study of blood T cell repertoires in COVID-19. Here immunoSEQ multiplex PCR was the method, and the copy in TCRdb shows in-frame clones only, minus some. The sample shows roughly 100,000 clones, about 85% of them seen only once. The source of this sequence is an elderly man with active or convalescent COVID-19. The specimen sequenced was peripheral blood.

The CDR3 coding sequence is TGTGCCAGCAGCTTAATCTTGGAGAAACCTGAAGCTTTCTTT. Amino acids: CASSLILEKPEAFF. V usage is TRBV7-2 and J usage is TRBJ1-1; D remains ambiguous. The germline V and J ends were trimmed by 2 bases and 6 bases, with 13 bases remaining between them. CDR3 length: 14 amino acids. CDR1 is SGHTA, CDR2 FQGNSA, per germline.